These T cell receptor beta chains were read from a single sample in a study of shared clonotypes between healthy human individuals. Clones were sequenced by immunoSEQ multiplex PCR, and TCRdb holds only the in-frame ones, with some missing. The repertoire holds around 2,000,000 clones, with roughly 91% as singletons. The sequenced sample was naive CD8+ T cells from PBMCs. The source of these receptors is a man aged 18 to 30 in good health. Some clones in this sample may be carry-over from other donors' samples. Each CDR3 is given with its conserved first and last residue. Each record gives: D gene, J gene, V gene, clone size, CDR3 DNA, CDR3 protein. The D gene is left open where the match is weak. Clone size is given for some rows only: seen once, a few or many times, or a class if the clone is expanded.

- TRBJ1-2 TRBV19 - TGTGCCAGTAGCCCAAAGACTGCCCAACGGACTAACTATGGCTACACCTTC CASSPKTAQRTNYGYTF
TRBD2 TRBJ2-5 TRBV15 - TGTGCCACCAGCAGAGTAGCGGGAGGGTTCCTTGAGGAGACCCAGTACTTC CATSRVAGGFLEETQYF
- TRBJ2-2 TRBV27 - TGTGCCAGCAGTTTCCGAGTTGGCGGGGAGCTGTTTTTT CASSFRVGGELFF
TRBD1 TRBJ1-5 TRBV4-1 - TGCGCCAGCAGCGACCGGGACAGGGGTTCGCTTCAGCCCCAGCATTTT CASSDRDRGSLQPQHF
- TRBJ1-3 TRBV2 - TGTGCCAGCAGTGAAGCGGTGACGAAGGGAAACACCATATATTTT CASSEAVTKGNTIYF
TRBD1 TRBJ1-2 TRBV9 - TGTGCCAGCAGCGAGGCGACAGGGAGGGATGGCTACTCCAACTATGGCTACACCTTC CASSEATGRDGYSNYGYTF
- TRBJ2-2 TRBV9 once TGTGCCAGCAGCCCGACTAGTTTTGCCGGGGAGCTGTTTTTT CASSPTSFAGELFF
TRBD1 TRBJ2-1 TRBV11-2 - TGTGCCAGCAACAAGGGTCGGGACAGGGGTGACAATGAGCAGTTCTTC CASNKGRDRGDNEQFF
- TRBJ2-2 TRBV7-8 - TGTGCCAGCAGCTTAATGGTAGAAATTGCGAACACCGGGGAGCTGTTTTTT CASSLMVEIANTGELFF
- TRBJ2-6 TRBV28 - TGTGCCAGCACCGCCGTGGGGCCAGGGGCCAACGTCCTGACTTTC CASTAVGPGANVLTF
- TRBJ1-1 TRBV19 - TGTGCCAGTAGTATGGACGGGGAGAACACTGAAGCTTTCTTT CASSMDGENTEAFF
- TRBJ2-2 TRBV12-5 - TGTGCTAGTGGTTTATCCCCCGGGGAGCTGTTTTTT CASGLSPGELFF
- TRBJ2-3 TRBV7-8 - TGTGCCAGCAGCTTAGAAGAGACCCCATCGCAGTATTTT CASSLEETPSQYF
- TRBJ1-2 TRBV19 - TGTGCCAGTAGTATCTTTTTCACGGGGGATGGCTACACCTTC CASSIFFTGDGYTF
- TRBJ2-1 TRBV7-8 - TGTGCCAGCAGCTTAGACAGGGTCTACAATGAGCAGTTCTTC CASSLDRVYNEQFF
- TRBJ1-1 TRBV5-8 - TGTGCCAGCAGCTCGGGGGCTCCAGTGAACACTGAAGCTTTCTTT CASSSGAPVNTEAFF
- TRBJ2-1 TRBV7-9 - TGTGCCAGCAGCTTAGTATCGAGCGCGCCTCCTTACAATGAGCAGTTCTTC CASSLVSSAPPYNEQFF
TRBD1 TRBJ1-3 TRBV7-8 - TGTGCCAGCAGGAAAAGAGGACAGGCCGATGGAAACACCATATATTTT CASRKRGQADGNTIYF
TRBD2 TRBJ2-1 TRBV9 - TGTGCCAGCAGCGTAGCTATTAGCGGGAGGGACAATGAGCAGTTCTTC CASSVAISGRDNEQFF
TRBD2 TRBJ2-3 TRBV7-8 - TGTGCCAGCAGCCTTAGGATGGCGGGAGTGGCTGATACGCAGTATTTT CASSLRMAGVADTQYF
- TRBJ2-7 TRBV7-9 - TGTGCCAGCAGCTTATCCACAGGGTGGGCCTACGAGCAGTACTTC CASSLSTGWAYEQYF
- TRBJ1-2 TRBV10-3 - TGTGCCATCGGACCCTCCAACTATGGCTACACCTTC CAIGPSNYGYTF
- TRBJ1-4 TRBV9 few TGTGCCAGCAGCCCAGAGGGGGGGTATGAAAAACTGTTTTTT CASSPEGGYEKLFF
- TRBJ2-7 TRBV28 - TGTGCCAGCAGTTTTGGCAGACCTCACGAGCAGTACTTC CASSFGRPHEQYF
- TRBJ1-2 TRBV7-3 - TGTGCCAGCAGCTTAACCGCGGGGACGAATTGGGAAAATGGCTACACCTTC CASSLTAGTNWENGYTF
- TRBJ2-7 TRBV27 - TGTGCCAGCAGTTTAGCTGGGAGAGGCGAGCAGTACTTC CASSLAGRGEQYF
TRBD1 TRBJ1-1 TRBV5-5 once TGTGCCAGCAGCGCACAGGGGGTGACTGAAGCTTTCTTT CASSAQGVTEAFF
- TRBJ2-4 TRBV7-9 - TGTGCCAGCAGCCCCACCGCCAAAAACATTCAGTACTTC CASSPTAKNIQYF
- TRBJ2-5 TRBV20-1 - TGCAGTGCGGCCCAAAAAGAGACCCAGTACTTC CSAAQKETQYF
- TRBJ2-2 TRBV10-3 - TGTGCCATCGGGCGGGAATTGGGCACCGGGGAGCTGTTTTTT CAIGRELGTGELFF
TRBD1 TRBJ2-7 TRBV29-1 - TGCAGCGTTCTATGGACAGGGGGCCACGAGCAGTACTTC CSVLWTGGHEQYF
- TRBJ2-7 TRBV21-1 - TGTGCCAGCAGAAAAATCGGGGGAGTGGCCTACGAGCAGTACTTC CASRKIGGVAYEQYF
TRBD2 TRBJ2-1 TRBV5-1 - TGCGCCAGCAGCAGGGGGGCGGGAGGCTCACCCGGGTATGAGCAGTTCTTC CASSRGAGGSPGYEQFF
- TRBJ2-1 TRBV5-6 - TGTGCCAGCAGCTTCGGGACTGATTTCAATGAGCAGTTCTTC CASSFGTDFNEQFF
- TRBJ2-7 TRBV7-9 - TGTGCCAGCAGCTTGGACGCTACCTCCTACGAGCAGTACTTC CASSLDATSYEQYF
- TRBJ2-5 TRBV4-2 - TGTGCCAGCAGCCAAGGAGACAGCCCTAAAGAGACCCAGTACTTC CASSQGDSPKETQYF
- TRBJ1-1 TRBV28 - TGTGCCACCGAAACTGGTGGGAACACTGAAGCTTTCTTT CATETGGNTEAFF
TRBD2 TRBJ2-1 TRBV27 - TGTGCCAGCAGTTTACACCAGGGACTAGCGGGAGCGAATGAGCAGTTCTTC CASSLHQGLAGANEQFF
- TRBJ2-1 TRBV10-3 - TGTGCCATCAGTGAGGAGGGGACAAGTGAGCAGTTCTTC CAISEEGTSEQFF
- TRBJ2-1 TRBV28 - TGTGCCAGCAGGGGGCCAGGGTATAATGAGCAGTTCTTC CASRGPGYNEQFF
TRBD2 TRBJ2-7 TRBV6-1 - TGTGCCGCGACTAGCGGGTTAAACTACGAGCAGTACTTC CAATSGLNYEQYF
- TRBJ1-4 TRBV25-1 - TGTGCCAGCAGGGGTGAAAAACTGTTTTTT CASRGEKLFF
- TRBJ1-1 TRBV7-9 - TGTGCCAGCAGCCCGGACCAAATCTGGACTTTCTTT CASSPDQIWTFF
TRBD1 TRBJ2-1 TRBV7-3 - TGTGCCAGCAGCTTAGAGTGGGGCAGGGGGAACAATGAGCAGTTCTTC CASSLEWGRGNNEQFF
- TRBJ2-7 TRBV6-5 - TGTGCCAGCAGTTACGGCGGGACAGAGGCCTACGAGCAGTACTTC CASSYGGTEAYEQYF
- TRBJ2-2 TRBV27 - TGTGCCAGCAGTGCTTCACGGAACACCGGGGAGCTGTTTTTT CASSASRNTGELFF
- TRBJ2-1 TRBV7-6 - TGTGCCAGCAGCTTAGGGGGCCCTCCATACAATGAGCAGTTCTTC CASSLGGPPYNEQFF
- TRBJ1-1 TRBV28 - TGTGCCAGCAGGCTCGGGCAGGGCACTGAAGCTTTCTTT CASRLGQGTEAFF
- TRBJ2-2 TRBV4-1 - TGCGCCAGTTCAAAAGATTGGGGATTTGCGAACACCGGGGAGCTGTTTTTT CASSKDWGFANTGELFF
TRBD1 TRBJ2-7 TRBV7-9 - TGTGCCAGCAGCTACGGCCGACAGGGTGGTTACGAGCAGTACTTC CASSYGRQGGYEQYF
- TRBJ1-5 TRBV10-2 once TGCGCCAGCAGTGAGATGAATAGCAATCAGCCCCAGCATTTT CASSEMNSNQPQHF
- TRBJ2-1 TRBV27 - TGTGCCAGCAGTTTAGCGGGATTATCCTACAATGAGCAGTTCTTC CASSLAGLSYNEQFF
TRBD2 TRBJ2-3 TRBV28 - TGTGCCAGCAGTGCCAGCGGGGAAGGCACAGATACGCAGTATTTT CASSASGEGTDTQYF
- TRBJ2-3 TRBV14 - TGTGCCAGCAGCCAAGGACGCGTTCGGCCCACAGATACGCAGTATTTT CASSQGRVRPTDTQYF
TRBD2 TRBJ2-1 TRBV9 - TGTGCCAGCAGCGCAAAGGGACTAGCGGTCCCCGACTCCTACAATGAGCAGTTCTTC CASSAKGLAVPDSYNEQFF
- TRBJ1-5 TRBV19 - TGTGCCAGTAGTCCACGGGACCCGGGGCAGCCCCAGCATTTT CASSPRDPGQPQHF
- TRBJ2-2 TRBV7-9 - TGTGCCAGCAGCTTAGGCGTCTCCCCCGGGGAGCTGTTTTTT CASSLGVSPGELFF
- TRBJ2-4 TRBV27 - TGTGCCAGCAGTCCGCGTGAGGCCCTAGACATTCAGTACTTC CASSPREALDIQYF
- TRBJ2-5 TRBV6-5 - TGTGCCAGCTCTTCGGGAGCATGGGAGACCCAGTACTTC CASSSGAWETQYF